The 14 T cell receptor beta chains in this list originate from one sample, sequenced in a study of post-analysis software for immune sequencing data. The study, taken as a whole, reports: TRBV5-6, TRBV5-1 and TRBV20-1 were among roughly five TRBV segments more frequent in patients than controls.

These TCRs' antigens remain unknown. Unique molecular identifiers were present in the TCR beta cDNA libraries. One entry per CDR3 protein, called by TCRdb with MiXCR from the PCR reads. This table has about 820,000 distinct CDR3 sequences, roughly 50% appearing once. The specimen was blood. The receptors come from a girl aged 10-17 years with multiple sclerosis.

The chain couples TRBV27 to TRBJ2-7; 7 bases are shared with TRBD1. Germline assignment: CDR1 MNHEY and CDR2 SMNVEV (reference sequence). J was trimmed by 0 bases and V by 6 bases; bases with no gene match: 11. This CDR3 has 16 amino acids. The CDR3 DNA reads TGTGCCAGCAGACCCAAGACAGGGATAATCTCCTACGAGCAGTACTTC. It encodes CASRPKTGIISYEQYF.

The rearrangement links TRBV2 to TRBJ2-5, with TRBD1 matching over 10 bases. The J call could be wrong; TRBJ2-7 is a better fit for the DNA end. CDR1 and CDR2 from the germline V gene are SNHLY and FYNNEI. This CDR3 has 18 amino acids. CDR3 coding DNA: TGTGCCAGCAAACGATCTGGCCCCCTGGGGACAGGGGCCAACGAGCAGTACTTC. Its protein is CASKRSGPLGTGANEQYF.

This chain's CDR3 is CSADGRISTDTQYF. In DNA form, the CDR3 reads TGCAGTGCTGACGGGCGGATAAGCACAGATACGCAGTATTTT. V usage is TRBV20-1 and J usage is TRBJ2-3, with D unclear. V was trimmed by 5 bases and J by 0 bases, leaving 12 bases between them. Germline V lookup: CDR1 DFQATT, CDR2 SNEGSKA (reference sequence). This CDR3 is built from 14 residues.

The chain combines TRBV7-9 with TRBJ1-5; possible D gene TRBD1, 6 bases. The CDR3 consists of 17 residues. Germline V gene data show CDR1 as SEHNR and CDR2 as FQNEAQ (reference sequence). Trimming shortened V by 2 bases and J by 1 base, and 15 bases separated the two germline ends. The chain's CDR3 is CASSLTTGSGSNQPQHF. DNA for the CDR3: TGTGCCAGCAGCTTAACGACAGGTTCGGGGAGCAATCAGCCCCAGCATTTT.

This clonotype was counted between two and nine times. The rearrangement links TRBV29-1 to TRBJ2-5; perhaps TRBD2 as D (5 bases). In germline, CDR1 is SQVTM, CDR2 ANQGSEA. The germline V and J ends were trimmed by 4 bases and 4 bases, with 13 bases remaining between them. The CDR3 consists of 13 residues. CDR3 DNA: TGCAGCGTTGTTGGGAGTAGTGGAGAGACCCAGTACTTC. Protein: CSVVGSSGETQYF.

This chain connects TRBV7-9 to TRBJ1-2, with D perhaps TRBD1 (6 bases). Germline V gives CDR1 SEHNR, CDR2 FQNEAQ (reference sequence). V gave up 5 bases and J gave up 8 bases, with 12 bases separating them. The CDR3 has 12 amino acids. This CDR3 reads CASSPDSGGYTF. The CDR3 DNA reads TGTGCCAGCAGCCCGGACAGCGGGGGCTACACCTTC.

A few counts support this clonotype. The rearrangement links TRBV29-1 to TRBJ2-3; tentative D call: TRBD1 (6 bases). V dropped 4 bases and J dropped 1 base, with 9 bases sitting between them. CDR1 and CDR2 from the germline V gene are SQVTM and ANQGSEA. This CDR3 has 13 residues. The CDR3 nucleotides read TGCAGCGTTGCAGGGGTGGGCACAGATACGCAGTATTTT. This codes for CSVAGVGTDTQYF.

The chain joins TRBV5-1 to TRBJ2-3, with TRBD2 matching over 12 bases. CDR1 and CDR2 from the germline V gene are SGHRS and YFSETQ. This CDR3 comprises 15 residues. V lost 6 bases, J lost 4 bases, and 6 bases stayed unmatched. The CDR3 region is CASILTSGSADTQYF. For the CDR3, the DNA is TGCGCCAGCATCCTGACTAGCGGGAGTGCAGATACGCAGTATTTT. The full variable domain, completed using reference TRBV5-1 and TRBJ2-3, is KAGVTQTPRYLIKTRGQQVTLSCSPISGHRSVSWYQQTPGQGLQFLFEYFSETQRNKGNFPGRFSGRQFSNSRSEMNVSTLELGDSALYLCASILTSGSADTQYFGPGTRLTVL.

The gene calls are TRBV2 and TRBJ1-2, with 12 bases aligning to TRBD1. The germline V gene has CDR1 SNHLY and CDR2 FYNNEI. The CDR3 sequence is 17 residues long. The V gene end was trimmed by 5 bases and the J gene end by 0 bases; junction bases not matched to a gene: 7. In nucleotides, the CDR3 is TGTGCCAGCAGTCCAGGGACAGGGGGCGGGACTAACTATGGCTACACCTTC. Translation: CASSPGTGGGTNYGYTF. The full variable domain, completed using reference TRBV2 and TRBJ1-2, is EPEVTQTPSHQVTQMGQEVILRCVPISNHLYFYWYRQILGQKVEFLVSFYNNEISEKSEIFDDQFSVERPDGSNFTLKIRSTKLEDSAMYFCASSPGTGGGTNYGYTFGSGTRLTVV.

The V gene is TRBV6-6, the J gene TRBJ2-1; the match to TRBD1 covers 7 bases. J was trimmed by 3 bases and V by 4 bases; bases with no gene match: 9. The CDR3 extends over 16 amino acids. Germline V gene lookup returns CDR1 MNHNY and CDR2 SVGAGI (reference sequence). CDR3 bases: TGTGCCAGCAGTTTACTGGGACAGAGCCTCTACAATGAGCAGTTCTTC. It encodes CASSLLGQSLYNEQFF.

The V and J genes are TRBV25-1 and TRBJ2-5; D may match TRBD1 or TRBD2 (5 bases each). V gave up 5 bases and J gave up 2 bases, with 9 bases separating them. The CDR3 contains 13 residues. The germline CDR1 and CDR2 sequences are MGHDK and SYGVNS. In DNA form, the CDR3 reads TGTGCCAGCAGTTTTTGGGGGCAAGAGACCCAGTACTTC. It codes for CASSFWGQETQYF.

This chain joins TRBV4-1 and TRBJ1-3, with D maybe TRBD1 (5 bases). The CDR3 length is 18 residues. Germline V CDR1 and CDR2: MGHRA, YSYEKL. The V and J ends lost 0 bases and 0 bases respectively, with 15 bases between them. CDR3 DNA sequence: TGCGCCAGCAGCCAAGATCCCCGGGGCCCTCTCTCTGGAAACACCATATATTTT. The encoded protein is CASSQDPRGPLSGNTIYF.

The J gene is TRBJ2-7, the V gene TRBV7-2, with D possibly called TRBD1 or TRBD2 (5 bases each). V lost 4 bases and J lost 0, with 10 bases in between. The CDR3 totals 14 residues. CDR1 SGHTA and CDR2 FQGNSA come from the germline V gene. CDR3 coding DNA: TGTGCCAGCAGCTCCCCAGGGAGCTCCTACGAGCAGTACTTC. Residues: CASSSPGSSYEQYF. The whole variable domain, remainder taken from reference TRBV7-2 and TRBJ2-7, is GAGVSQSPSNKVTEKGKDVELRCDPISGHTALYWYRQSLGQGLEFLIYFQGNSAPDKSGLPSDRFSAERTGGSVSTLTIQRTQQEDSAVYLCASSSPGSSYEQYFGPGTRLTVT.

This clonotype was counted a few times. The CDR3 DNA follows: TGTGCCAGCAGCTTCCCGGACAGCCGATACGAGCAGTACTTC. Translation: CASSFPDSRYEQYF. This sequence joins TRBV5-5 and TRBJ2-5; weak D call: TRBD1 (6 bases). The closer fit of TRBJ2-7 to the DNA end suggests the J call may be wrong. In germline, CDR1 is SGHKS, CDR2 YYEKEE (reference sequence). This CDR3 has 14 amino acids.